Below, 26 T cell receptor beta chains from the same sample are listed, as sequenced in a study of blood T cell repertoires in COVID-19. TCRdb's table, derived via immunoSEQ multiplex PCR, lists solely in-frame clones and lacks some. The table lists roughly 170,000 clones, around 80% of them singletons, with approximately 12% in the top ten. The sample was PBMCs or T cells enriched from blood (not recorded which). The receptors were sampled from a man aged 50 to 59 who had recovered from COVID-19.

This clone was detected ten times or more. This chain connects TRBV12-3 or TRBV12-4 to TRBJ2-1, with D tentatively TRBD1 (6 bases). The CDR3 runs 13 residues. V lost 5 bases and J 8 bases, leaving 13 bases between the germline ends. CDR3: CASSPGTLYEQFF. The CDR3 DNA follows: TGTGCCAGCAGTCCCGGGACACTCTATGAGCAGTTCTTC.

The J gene is TRBJ1-5, the V gene TRBV30, with TRBD1 matching 8 bases. This CDR3 spans 14 amino acids. CDR1 and CDR2 from the germline V gene are GTSNPN and SVGIG (reference sequence). V lost 2 bases to trimming and J lost 7 bases; unmatched junction nucleotides: 7. The CDR3 here is CAWSRTGIGQPQHF. CDR3 sequence (DNA): TGTGCCTGGAGTAGGACAGGGATAGGCCAGCCCCAGCATTTT.

The chain has TRBV2 and TRBJ1-1, with D perhaps matching TRBD1 (5 bases). This CDR3 is built from 13 residues. Germline CDR1 reads SNHLY; CDR2 reads FYNNEI. V was cut by 7 bases and J by 5 bases, with 14 bases left in between. The CDR3 reads CASNWTPGTEAFF. CDR3 nucleotides: TGTGCCAGCAACTGGACACCGGGTACTGAAGCTTTCTTT.

This clone was detected once. V gene TRBV7-9 combines with J gene TRBJ1-2; 7 bases are shared with TRBD1. With 5 bases clipped from V and 6 bases from J, the junction kept 12 bases outside the gene matches. This CDR3 region has 15 residues. Germline CDR1 and CDR2: SEHNR and FQNEAQ (reference sequence). CDR3 region: CASSDSTGKMNGYTF. In DNA, the CDR3 is TGTGCCAGCAGCGACTCGACAGGGAAGATGAATGGCTACACCTTC.

V usage is TRBV9 and J usage is TRBJ2-5; 9 nucleotides align to TRBD1. V was pared by 3 bases and J by 3 bases, with 9 bases of the junction left unmatched. The germline CDR1 and CDR2 sequences are SGDLS and YYNGEE. CDR3 length: 16 amino acids. CDR3 region: CASSAGTGSPEETQYF. The CDR3, as DNA: TGTGCCAGCAGCGCAGGGACAGGGTCCCCAGAAGAGACCCAGTACTTC.

As for this clone: Other DNA variants within this sample encode the same CDR3. V usage is TRBV29-1 and J usage is TRBJ1-1, with D maybe TRBD1 (6 bases). The V end was cut by 5 bases, the J end by 0 bases, with 10 bases between. This CDR3 has 13 residues. Looked up from germline, CDR1 is SQVTM and CDR2 is ANQGSEA. The CDR3 sequence: CSVTGHLNTEAFF. The CDR3 nucleotides are TGCAGCGTTACGGGACACCTGAACACTGAAGCTTTCTTT.

This clone appeared a few times. DNA of the CDR3: TGTGCCAGCAGCCAAGGACAGGGGCCCTACGAGCAGTACTTC. Residues: CASSQGQGPYEQYF. The chain links TRBV7-3 to TRBJ2-7, with 9 bases matching TRBD1. CDR3 size: 14 residues. The V segment lost 5 bases and the J segment 2 bases; nucleotides outside the gene matches: 4. Germline values: CDR1 SGHTA, CDR2 FQGTGA.

The chain carries TRBV5-4 and TRBJ1-6; 7 bases are a match to TRBD1. The germline V gene encodes CDR1 SGHNT and CDR2 YYREEE (reference sequence). After removal of 5 bases from V and 9 bases from J, the junction contained 11 bases not matched to a gene. The CDR3 contains 15 residues. The chain's CDR3 is CASSPRQGASSPLHF. DNA of the CDR3: TGTGCCAGCAGTCCCAGACAGGGCGCTAGTTCACCCCTCCACTTT.

The V call is TRBV12-3 or TRBV12-4, the J call TRBJ2-1, with D possibly matching TRBD1 (6 bases). This CDR3 contains 11 residues. V was shortened by 2 bases and J by 14 bases, with 10 bases between the two germline ends. The CDR3 reads CASSLRTVEFF. The DNA of the CDR3 is TGTGCCAGCAGTTTAAGGACAGTGGAGTTCTTC.

This sequence joins TRBV5-4 and TRBJ2-2; D call uncertain. The CDR3 loop spans 16 amino acids. V dropped 1 base and J dropped 0 bases, with 10 bases sitting between them. CDR1 SGHNT and CDR2 YYREEE come from the germline V gene (reference sequence). The CDR3 region is CASSLRGISNTGELFF. The CDR3 DNA sequence: TGTGCCAGCAGCTTGAGAGGCATATCGAACACCGGGGAGCTGTTTTTT.

The CDR3 sequence is CASSFSSGGVYEQFF. The CDR3 coding sequence is TGTGCCAGCAGTTTTAGCTCCGGGGGGGTTTATGAGCAGTTCTTC. The rearrangement links TRBV27 to TRBJ2-1; TRBD2 matches 8 bases. Germline CDR1 MNHEY, CDR2 SMNVEV (reference sequence). J lost 8 bases, V lost 3 bases, and 9 bases had no gene match. The CDR3 covers 15 residues.

The J gene is TRBJ1-2, the V gene TRBV14, with D perhaps TRBD1 (6 bases). The germline gives CDR1 SGHDN, CDR2 FVKESK. CDR3 length equals 16 residues. Trimming shortened V by 0 bases and J by 0 bases, and 11 bases separated the two germline ends. CDR3 protein: CASSQDGGPSNYGYTF. In DNA, the CDR3 is TGTGCCAGCAGCCAAGACGGGGGGCCCTCTAACTATGGCTACACCTTC.

This clone was detected only once. This chain uses TRBV6-5 with TRBJ1-3; tentative D call: TRBD1 (5 bases). V was trimmed by 0 bases and J by 0 bases, leaving 9 bases between them. CDR3 length equals 16 residues. Germline V gene lookup returns CDR1 MNHEY and CDR2 SVGAGI. As DNA, the CDR3 is TGTGCCAGCAGTTACTCCCAACAGGTCTCTGGAAACACCATATATTTT. Its protein is CASSYSQQVSGNTIYF.

The chain uses TRBV5-1 and TRBJ2-1; 7 bases agree with TRBD2. Germline values: CDR1 SGHRS, CDR2 YFSETQ. This CDR3 has 14 residues. J gave up 9 bases and V 0 bases, and 6 bases lay outside the gene matches. The CDR3 spells CASSLDPGRGEQFF. The DNA for the CDR3 is TGCGCCAGCAGCTTGGATCCGGGGAGGGGTGAGCAGTTCTTC.

CDR3 in amino acids: CASSSNPIRGMNTEAFF. The CDR3 DNA follows: TGTGCCAGCAGTTCAAACCCGATCAGGGGGATGAACACTGAAGCTTTCTTT. The J gene is TRBJ1-1, the V gene TRBV27; 7 bases line up with TRBD1. Germline lookup yields CDR1 MNHEY and CDR2 SMNVEV (reference sequence). There are 17 residues in the CDR3. Trimming cost V 4 bases and J 0 bases; bases outside gene matches: 11.

The rearrangement links TRBV11-2 to TRBJ2-7; 7 nucleotides agree with TRBD1. The germline V gene has CDR1 SGHAT and CDR2 FQNNGV. The CDR3 extends over 15 amino acids. J gave up 1 base and V 3 bases, and 6 bases lay outside the gene matches. Here the CDR3 reads CASSLSRQGSYEQYF. Written as DNA, the CDR3 is TGTGCCAGCAGCTTGAGCCGACAGGGTTCCTACGAGCAGTACTTC.

The chain uses TRBV7-8 and TRBJ1-6, with D possibly being TRBD1 (5 bases). Germline CDR1 SGHVS, CDR2 FQNEAQ. The V end was cut by 2 bases, the J end by 6 bases, with 20 bases between. The CDR3 is made up of 18 amino acids. The CDR3 loop reads CASSLRAQDTELNSPLHF. For the CDR3, the DNA is TGTGCCAGCAGCTTAAGGGCCCAGGACACCGAACTTAATTCACCCCTCCACTTT.

The chain combines TRBV3-1 (or the pseudogene TRBV3-2) with TRBJ1-2; TRBD1 matches 7 bases. The CDR3 length is 14 residues. With V trimmed by 6 bases and J by 7 bases, 11 bases remained unmatched. The germline CDR1 and CDR2 sequences are LGHDT and YNNKEL (reference sequence). Written as DNA, the CDR3 is TGTGCCAGCAGGCCTACAGGGGTCTCCGGTGGCTACACCTTC. Its translation: CASRPTGVSGGYTF.

This clone has a single count. J is TRBJ1-4 and V is TRBV20-1; 8 positions match TRBD1. The CDR3 totals 15 residues. The V gene's germline CDR1 is DFQATT and CDR2 SNEGSKA (reference sequence). The trim removed 5 bases at V and 8 bases at J, leaving 13 bases unmatched. The CDR3 DNA is TGCAGTGCTGGTGGCAGAGACAGGGGAAGGGAAAAACTGTTTTTT. Translation gives CSAGGRDRGREKLFF.

This chain uses TRBV23-1 with TRBJ2-1, with TRBD1 identical over 8 bases. TRBV23-1 is treated as an ORF (open reading frame) with a function not yet certain. This CDR3 region has 15 residues. The trim removed 7 bases at V and 6 bases at J, leaving 11 bases unmatched. CDR3 sequence reads: CASKHKDRDGNEQFF. CDR3 sequence (DNA): TGCGCCAGCAAGCATAAGGACAGGGACGGCAATGAGCAGTTCTTC.

This clone was picked up a small number of times. This sequence joins TRBV5-1 and TRBJ2-1, with a tentative D call TRBD2 (5 bases). The CDR3 runs 15 residues. Germline values: CDR1 SGHRS, CDR2 YFSETQ. V was shortened by 1 base and J by 0 bases, with 8 bases between the two germline ends. As DNA, the CDR3 is TGCGCCAGCAGCTTGTTGGGGAGCTCCTACAATGAGCAGTTCTTC. Encoded protein: CASSLLGSSYNEQFF.

This clone showed up just once. This chain connects TRBV10-2 to TRBJ1-4; 9 bases agree with TRBD1. Unmatched junction bases numbered 5, after V lost 5 bases and J lost 7 bases. Germline lookup yields CDR1 WSHSY and CDR2 SAAADI. The CDR3 runs to 14 residues. The CDR3 coding sequence is TGCGCCAGCAGTCGTGACAGGGGGGGTGAAAAACTGTTTTTT. Translating gives CASSRDRGGEKLFF.

V and J are TRBV10-3 and TRBJ1-2, with TRBD1 matching 7 bases. The length of the CDR3 is 18 residues. CDR1 ENHRY and CDR2 SYGVKD come from the germline V gene. V lost 0 bases to trimming and J lost 2 bases; unmatched junction nucleotides: 12. The CDR3 sequence: CAISESHGGRGENYGYTF. DNA of the CDR3: TGTGCCATCAGTGAGTCGCACGGAGGCAGGGGGGAGAACTATGGCTACACCTTC.

Points on this clone: The same CDR3 is also encoded by other DNA sequences in this sample. The chain joins TRBV7-9 to TRBJ1-1; D remains unclear. Germline V CDR1 and CDR2: SEHNR, FQNEAQ (reference sequence). This CDR3 is built from 14 residues. The V end lost 1 base, the J end lost 3 bases, and 9 bases lay between the germline ends. CDR3 sequence (DNA): TGTGCCAGCAGCTTAGTGGCGGGAGACACTGAAGCTTTCTTT. It yields the protein CASSLVAGDTEAFF.

This chain links TRBV5-6 with TRBJ1-2; no firm D call. The CDR3 is made up of 14 amino acids. The germline V and J ends were trimmed by 1 base and 4 bases, with 11 bases remaining between them. Germline V gene data show CDR1 as SGHDT and CDR2 as YYEEEE. The CDR3 DNA reads as TGTGCCAGCAGCTTGAGAGTGGAGGCCTATGGCTACACCTTC. Translated, it gives CASSLRVEAYGYTF.

The chain joins TRBV18 to TRBJ2-1; 10 bases fit TRBD1. V lost 1 base, J lost 8 bases, and 8 bases stayed unmatched. This CDR3 spans 16 amino acids. Germline V CDR1 and CDR2: KGHSH, LQKENI. The CDR3 nucleotides are TGTGCCAGCTCACCACGGGACAGGGGCCCTGCCCATGAGCAGTTCTTC. Residues: CASSPRDRGPAHEQFF.